Listed below are T cell receptor beta chains from one sample, sequenced in a study of graft-versus-host responses after intestinal transplantation. The antigens of these receptors remain unknown. TCRdb keeps only in-frame clones here, not all; method: immunoSEQ multiplex PCR. The sample includes tens of thousands of clones, roughly nine tenths of them seen just once. Material: unstimulated CD8+ T cells sorted from spleen or lymph node cells, obtained before intestinal transplant. The receptor set was obtained from a human donor who received an intestinal transplant. Each CDR3 is given with its conserved first and last residue. The D gene is left open where the match is weak. Some rows have no size entry. The others give once, few or many, or a class for an expanded clone.

-	TRBD1	TRBV6-5	TRBJ1-2	TGTGCCAGCAGCCCCGGGACAGATGGCGGCTACACCTTC	CASSPGTDGGYTF
-	TRBD1	TRBV5-6	TRBJ2-5	TGTGCCAGCAGCTTGTTTAAAGACAGGGAGACCCAAGAGACCCAGTACTTC	CASSLFKDRETQETQYF
-	-	TRBV6-5	TRBJ2-7	TGTGCCAGCAGTTACTCCCGAGACATATACTACGAGCAGTACTTC	CASSYSRDIYYEQYF
-	-	TRBV6-6	TRBJ1-4	TGTGCCAGCCTTACTCAGGGAGGGGAAAAACTGTTTTTT	CASLTQGGEKLFF
-	TRBD1	TRBV16	TRBJ2-7	TGTGCCAGCAGCCAATCGGGACAGAGTGGATCCTACGAGCAGTACTTC	CASSQSGQSGSYEQYF
few	TRBD2	TRBV6-4	TRBJ2-1	TGTGCCAGCAGTGAAGGGACTAGCGGCTACAATGAGCAGTTCTTC	CASSEGTSGYNEQFF
-	-	TRBV7-2	TRBJ2-7	TGTGCCAGCAGCTTAGTACTCAGGGTATTGGACGAGCAGTACTTC	CASSLVLRVLDEQYF
-	-	TRBV7-9	TRBJ1-4	TGTGCCAGCAGCTTAGCGCAGGGACTTAATGAAAAACTGTTTTTT	CASSLAQGLNEKLFF
-	-	TRBV12-5	TRBJ2-3	TGTGCTAGTGGTTTGGTACTAGGAGGCACAGATACGCAGTATTTT	CASGLVLGGTDTQYF
-	TRBD1	TRBV7-9	TRBJ1-3	TGTGCCAGCAGCTTGTACCCCCGAGGGGGCGAAGGTGGAAACACCATATATTTT	CASSLYPRGGEGGNTIYF
once	-	TRBV9	TRBJ1-2	TGTGCCAGCAGCGGAGGACAATCTCCTAACTATGGCTACACCTTC	CASSGGQSPNYGYTF
-	TRBD2	TRBV13	TRBJ2-1	TGTGCCAGCAGCTTAGGGCCCCCTAGCGGGAGCTACAATGAGCAGTTCTTC	CASSLGPPSGSYNEQFF
-	TRBD1	TRBV15	TRBJ2-3	TGTGCCACCAGCAGAGCCTACAGGGGCGTCCCAGATACGCAGTATTTT	CATSRAYRGVPDTQYF
-	TRBD2	TRBV7-7	TRBJ2-2	TGTGCTAGCAGCCCCGATCCCCAACTAGCGGCCAATACCGGGGAGCTGTTTTTT	CASSPDPQLAANTGELFF
-	-	TRBV7-9	TRBJ2-1	TGTGCCAGCAGCTTAGTAATAGCTGTTATTGACAATGAGCAGTTCTTC	CASSLVIAVIDNEQFF
-	-	TRBV7-2	TRBJ2-1	TGTGCCAGCAGCTTAGGCCTATCTAATGAGCAGTTCTTC	CASSLGLSNEQFF
-	-	TRBV30	TRBJ1-2	TGTGCCTGGAAACCCCGGGAACAGGGATTCAGGGACTATGGCTACACCTTC	CAWKPREQGFRDYGYTF
once	TRBD2	TRBV7-8	TRBJ2-7	TGTGCCAGCAGCTTAGCGCGGACTAGCGGGAGTCGAGTGGTCTCCTACGAGCAGTACTTC	CASSLARTSGSRVVSYEQYF
-	-	TRBV28	TRBJ1-2	TGTGCCAGCGTAAGCCTGGGGGCCGGCTACACCTTC	CASVSLGAGYTF
-	TRBD1	TRBV5-6	TRBJ2-7	TGTGCCAGCAGCCGAGGGACAGGCCCCTACGAGCAGTACTTC	CASSRGTGPYEQYF
-	-	TRBV9	TRBJ2-3	TGTGCCAGCAGCGTACATGGCGGAGCCCTAGTCACAGATACGCAGTATTTT	CASSVHGGALVTDTQYF
few	TRBD2	TRBV28	TRBJ2-1	TGTGCCAGCAGTTTACCGGGGGGGGCCACGGATGAGCAGTTCTTC	CASSLPGGATDEQFF
-	TRBD2	TRBV9	TRBJ2-3	TGTGCCAGCAGCGCTAGCGGGAGCACAGATACGCAGTATTTT	CASSASGSTDTQYF
few	-	TRBV4-2	TRBJ2-2	TGTGCCAGCAGCCAAGAATGGGGCTCCACCGGGGAGCTGTTTTTT	CASSQEWGSTGELFF
-	TRBD1	TRBV28	TRBJ2-1	TGTGCTAGCAGTCTCGCCGGGACAGGGTATTACAATGAGCAGTTCTTC	CASSLAGTGYYNEQFF
few	TRBD1	TRBV19	TRBJ2-5	TGTGCCAGTAGTCTCACCGGGACAGGGGAGACCCAGTACTTC	CASSLTGTGETQYF
-	TRBD2	TRBV30	TRBJ2-1	TGTGCCTGGAGTGTAGCAGCGGGGGGGCTTGATGAGCAGTTCTTC	CAWSVAAGGLDEQFF
-	TRBD2	TRBV28	TRBJ2-1	TGTGCCAGCAGTTCTAGTAGGACTAGCGGCTACAATGAGCAGTTCTTC	CASSSSRTSGYNEQFF
-	TRBD1	TRBV10-3	TRBJ1-1	TGTGCCATCAGTGAGCCAGATTTGAAGACAGGGAATACTGAAGCTTTCTTT	CAISEPDLKTGNTEAFF
once	-	TRBV5-6	TRBJ1-2	TGTGCCAGCAGCTTGGGGCCCTCCACTCAGGCTAACTATGGCTACACCTTC	CASSLGPSTQANYGYTF
-	-	TRBV14	TRBJ2-1	TGTGCCAGCAGCCACCTAAGCGAGAGCTCCTACAATGAGCAGTTCTTC	CASSHLSESSYNEQFF
-	-	TRBV5-8	TRBJ2-1	TGTGCCAGCAGCTTCGTTTCTCAGGGTAATGAGCAGTTCTTC	CASSFVSQGNEQFF
-	TRBD1	TRBV5-3	TRBJ1-6	TGTGCCAGAAGCTGGGACAGGGAAATCTCCTATAATTCACCCCTCCACTTT	CARSWDREISYNSPLHF
-	-	TRBV9	TRBJ2-1	TGTGCCAGCTCCCAAGGGAGTTACAATGAGCAGTTCTTC	CASSQGSYNEQFF
-	-	TRBV7-9	TRBJ2-3	TGTGCCAGCAGCTTAAGAAATCCACAGCGCACAGATACGCAGTATTTT	CASSLRNPQRTDTQYF
-	TRBD1	TRBV7-9	TRBJ2-1	TGTGCCAGCAGCTCCGGACAGGGCTACAATGAGCAGTTCTTC	CASSSGQGYNEQFF
-	-	TRBV7-9	TRBJ1-5	TGTGCCAGCAGCTTATCGGACTTGGGCAATCAGCCCCAGCATTTT	CASSLSDLGNQPQHF
once	-	TRBV27	TRBJ1-1	TGTGCCAGCAGTCGCGAACCGACAGGACCCACTGAAGCTTTCTTT	CASSREPTGPTEAFF
-	TRBD2	TRBV7-3	TRBJ2-3	TGTGCCAGCAGCGCCGGGACTAGCGGGATTAGCACAGATACGCAGTATTTT	CASSAGTSGISTDTQYF
-	-	TRBV9	TRBJ2-7	TGTGCCAGCAGCGTGACAGGCGGCGGGGGCGAGCAGTACTTC	CASSVTGGGGEQYF
-	-	TRBV5-1	TRBJ1-1	TGCGCCAGCAGCTTGGGGCAGGGATATTACGATGAAGCTTTCTTT	CASSLGQGYYDEAFF
-	TRBD2	TRBV27	TRBJ2-1	TGTGCCAGCGGAGGCGGGGGGCTATACAATGAGCAGTTCTTC	CASGGGGLYNEQFF
-	TRBD2	TRBV19	TRBJ2-1	TGTGCCAGTAGTAGTAGACTAGCGGGGGTCTACAATGAGCAGTTCTTC	CASSSRLAGVYNEQFF
few	-	TRBV6-6	TRBJ2-7	TGTGCCAGCAGTCCCCCGAACAGGGCCCCCTACGAGCAGTACTTC	CASSPPNRAPYEQYF
-	TRBD2	TRBV28	TRBJ2-1	TGTGCCAGCCGGGGGGGCCCCTACAATGAGCAGTTCTTC	CASRGGPYNEQFF
-	-	TRBV9	TRBJ2-1	TGTGCCAGCAGCGTCCCGGACTACCCCTACAATGAGCAGTTCTTC	CASSVPDYPYNEQFF
-	-	TRBV7-9	TRBJ2-5	TGTGCCAGCAGCTTAGAGACTTACTCCCAAGAGACCCAGTACTTC	CASSLETYSQETQYF
-	TRBD2	TRBV11-2	TRBJ2-7	TGTGCCAGCAGCTTGGCGGGGGGGACCTCCTACGAGCAGTACTTC	CASSLAGGTSYEQYF
-	TRBD1	TRBV27	TRBJ2-7	TGTGCCAGCAGTCCGGGACAGTACGAGCAGTACTTC	CASSPGQYEQYF
-	-	TRBV25-1	TRBJ2-7	TGTGCCAGCAACATGAGAGGATACGACGAGCAGTACTTC	CASNMRGYDEQYF
-	TRBD1	TRBV25-1	TRBJ2-5	TGTGCCAGCATCTTTGGTGGGACAGCCCAACGGGAGACCCAGTACTTC	CASIFGGTAQRETQYF
-	-	TRBV7-3	TRBJ1-1	TGTGCCAGCAGCCTCAACCCGACTAGGAACACTGAAGCTTTCTTT	CASSLNPTRNTEAFF
few	TRBD1	TRBV28	TRBJ2-7	TGTGCCAGCACCCTCGACAGGGAAGTCTACGAGCAGTACTTC	CASTLDREVYEQYF
-	TRBD1	TRBV7-9	TRBJ1-2	TGTGCCAGCAGCTTGCCCCTGAACAGGGGGGGGCCTGGCTACACCTTC	CASSLPLNRGGPGYTF
-	-	TRBV27	TRBJ2-3	TGTGCCAGCAGGACAGACACAGATACGCAGTATTTT	CASRTDTDTQYF
once	TRBD2	TRBV27	TRBJ2-1	TGTGCCAGCAGTTTGCTTCTAGCGGGAGGGCCGGAAGAGCAGTTCTTC	CASSLLLAGGPEEQFF
-	TRBD1	TRBV6-5	TRBJ2-7	TGTGCCAGCAGCCAGGGACAGGGGCACTACGAGCAGTACTTC	CASSQGQGHYEQYF
-	TRBD1	TRBV27	TRBJ1-2	TGTGCCAGCAGTCCCCGGGACAGGGGCAACCCTTTCTATGGCTACACCTTC	CASSPRDRGNPFYGYTF